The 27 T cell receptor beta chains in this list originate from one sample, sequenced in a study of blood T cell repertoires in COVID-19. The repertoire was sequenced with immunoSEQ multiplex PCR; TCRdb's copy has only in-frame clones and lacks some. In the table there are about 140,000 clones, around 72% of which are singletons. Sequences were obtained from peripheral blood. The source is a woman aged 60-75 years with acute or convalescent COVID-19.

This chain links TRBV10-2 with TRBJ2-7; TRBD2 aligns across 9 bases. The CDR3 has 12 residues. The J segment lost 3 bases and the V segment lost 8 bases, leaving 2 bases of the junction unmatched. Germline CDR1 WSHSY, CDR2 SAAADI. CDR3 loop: CASSTSGYEQYF. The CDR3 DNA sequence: TGCGCCAGCTCGACTAGCGGCTACGAGCAGTACTTC.

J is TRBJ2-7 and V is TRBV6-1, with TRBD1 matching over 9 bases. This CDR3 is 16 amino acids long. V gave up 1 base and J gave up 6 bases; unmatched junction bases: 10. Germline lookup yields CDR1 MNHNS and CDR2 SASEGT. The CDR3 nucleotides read TGTGCCAGCAGTGAAGAAGGGACAGGGCTTTATGGCGAGCAGTACTTC. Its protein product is CASSEEGTGLYGEQYF.

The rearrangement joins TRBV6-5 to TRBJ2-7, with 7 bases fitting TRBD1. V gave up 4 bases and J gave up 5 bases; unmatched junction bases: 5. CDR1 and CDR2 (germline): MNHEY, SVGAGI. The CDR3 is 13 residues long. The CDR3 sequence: CASSSTGFDEQYF. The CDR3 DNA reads TGTGCCAGCAGTTCGACAGGGTTCGACGAGCAGTACTTC.

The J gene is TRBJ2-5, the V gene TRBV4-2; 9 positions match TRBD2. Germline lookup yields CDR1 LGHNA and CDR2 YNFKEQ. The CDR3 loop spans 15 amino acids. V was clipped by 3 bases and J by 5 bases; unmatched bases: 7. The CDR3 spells CASSHTSGQRETQYF. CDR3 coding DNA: TGTGCCAGCAGCCATACTAGCGGGCAGCGGGAGACCCAGTACTTC.

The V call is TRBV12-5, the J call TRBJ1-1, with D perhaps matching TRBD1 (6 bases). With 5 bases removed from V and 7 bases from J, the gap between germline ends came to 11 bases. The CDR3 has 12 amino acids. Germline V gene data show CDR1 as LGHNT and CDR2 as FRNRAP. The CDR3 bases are TGTGCTAGTGGTCCACTACAGGGTGAAGCTTTCTTT. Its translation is CASGPLQGEAFF.

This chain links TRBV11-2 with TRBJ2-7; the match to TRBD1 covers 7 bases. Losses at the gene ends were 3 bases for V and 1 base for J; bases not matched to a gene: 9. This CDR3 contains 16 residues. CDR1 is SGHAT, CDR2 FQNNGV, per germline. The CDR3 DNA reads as TGTGCCAGCAGCTTGACCACCGGGACAGTATCCTACGAGCAGTACTTC. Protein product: CASSLTTGTVSYEQYF.

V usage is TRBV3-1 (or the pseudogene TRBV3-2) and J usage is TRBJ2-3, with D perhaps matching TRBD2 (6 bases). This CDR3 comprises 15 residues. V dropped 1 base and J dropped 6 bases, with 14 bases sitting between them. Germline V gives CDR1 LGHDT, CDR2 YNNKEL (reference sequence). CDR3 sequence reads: CASSQATGVGDTQYF. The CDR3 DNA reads TGTGCCAGCAGCCAAGCAACGGGAGTTGGGGATACGCAGTATTTT.

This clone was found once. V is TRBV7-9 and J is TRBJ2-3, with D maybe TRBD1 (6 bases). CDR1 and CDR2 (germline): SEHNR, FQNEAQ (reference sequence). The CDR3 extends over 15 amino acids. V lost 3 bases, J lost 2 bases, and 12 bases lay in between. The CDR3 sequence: CASSFQGTHTDTQYF. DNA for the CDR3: TGTGCCAGCAGCTTCCAGGGGACCCACACAGATACGCAGTATTTT.

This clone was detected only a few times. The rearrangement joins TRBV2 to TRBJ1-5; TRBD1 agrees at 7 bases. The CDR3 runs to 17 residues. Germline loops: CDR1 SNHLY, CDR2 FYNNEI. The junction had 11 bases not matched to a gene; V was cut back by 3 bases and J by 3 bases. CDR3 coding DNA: TGTGCCAGCAGTGAGGGCCCAGGGGGAAATAACAATCAGCCCCAGCATTTT. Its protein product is CASSEGPGGNNNQPQHF.

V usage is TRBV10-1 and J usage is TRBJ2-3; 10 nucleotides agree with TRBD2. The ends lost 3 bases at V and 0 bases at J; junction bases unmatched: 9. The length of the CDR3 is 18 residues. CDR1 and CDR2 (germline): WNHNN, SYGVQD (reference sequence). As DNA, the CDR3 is TGCGCCAGCAGTGAACTAGCGGGACTAGCCACTAGCACAGATACGCAGTATTTT. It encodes CASSELAGLATSTDTQYF.

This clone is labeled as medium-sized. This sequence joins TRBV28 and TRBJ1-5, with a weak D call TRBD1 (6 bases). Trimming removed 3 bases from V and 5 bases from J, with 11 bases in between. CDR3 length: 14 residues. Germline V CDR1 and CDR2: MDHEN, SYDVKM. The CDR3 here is CASSLSGDYQPQHF. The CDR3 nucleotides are TGTGCCAGCAGTTTGTCAGGGGATTATCAGCCCCAGCATTTT.

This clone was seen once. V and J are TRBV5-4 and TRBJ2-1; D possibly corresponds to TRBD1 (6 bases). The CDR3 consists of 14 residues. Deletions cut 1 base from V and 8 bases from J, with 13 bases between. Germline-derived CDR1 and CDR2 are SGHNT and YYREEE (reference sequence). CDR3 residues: CASSLTGNRDEQFF. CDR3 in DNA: TGTGCCAGCAGCTTGACAGGGAATAGGGATGAGCAGTTCTTC.

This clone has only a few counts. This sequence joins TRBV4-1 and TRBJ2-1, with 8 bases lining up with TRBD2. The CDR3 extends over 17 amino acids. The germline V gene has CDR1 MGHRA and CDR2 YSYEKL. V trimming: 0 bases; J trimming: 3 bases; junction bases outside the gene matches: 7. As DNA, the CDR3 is TGCGCCAGCAGCCAAGAGGACGGGAGGGCTTTCTACAATGAGCAGTTCTTC. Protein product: CASSQEDGRAFYNEQFF.

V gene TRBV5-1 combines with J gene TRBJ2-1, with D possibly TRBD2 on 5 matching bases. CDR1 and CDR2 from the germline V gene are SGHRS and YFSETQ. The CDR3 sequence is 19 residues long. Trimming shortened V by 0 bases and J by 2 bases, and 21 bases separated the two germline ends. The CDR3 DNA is TGCGCCAGCAGCTTGGATGAGAGGGTTAGGACTCTACCCTACAATGAGCAGTTCTTC. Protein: CASSLDERVRTLPYNEQFF.

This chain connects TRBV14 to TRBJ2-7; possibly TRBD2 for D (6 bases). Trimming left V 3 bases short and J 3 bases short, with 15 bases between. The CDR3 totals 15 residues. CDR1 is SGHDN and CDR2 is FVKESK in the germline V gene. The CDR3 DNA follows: TGTGCCAGCAGCCAGGGTCGGGACTTCTACTACGAGCAGTACTTC. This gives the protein CASSQGRDFYYEQYF.

The CDR3 region has the DNA TGTGCCAGCATGGGGAGTTACACTGAAGCTTTCTTT. Protein: CASMGSYTEAFF. The rearrangement links TRBV2 to TRBJ1-1; D is ambiguous. Trimming pared 7 bases from V and 3 bases from J, leaving 9 bases between. The CDR3 contains 12 residues. Germline V gene lookup returns CDR1 SNHLY and CDR2 FYNNEI.

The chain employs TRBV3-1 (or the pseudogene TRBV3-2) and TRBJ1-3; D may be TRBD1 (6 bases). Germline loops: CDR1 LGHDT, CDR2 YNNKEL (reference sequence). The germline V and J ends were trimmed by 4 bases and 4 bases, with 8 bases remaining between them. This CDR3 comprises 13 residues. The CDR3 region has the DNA TGTGCCAGCAGCCCCGGGACAGGAAACACCATATATTTT. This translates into CASSPGTGNTIYF.

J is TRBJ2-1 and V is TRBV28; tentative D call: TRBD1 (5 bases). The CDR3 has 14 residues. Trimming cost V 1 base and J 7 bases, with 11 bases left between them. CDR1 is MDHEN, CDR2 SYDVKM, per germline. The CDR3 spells CASSLFRRANEQFF. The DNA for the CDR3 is TGTGCCAGCAGTTTATTCCGCAGGGCTAATGAGCAGTTCTTC. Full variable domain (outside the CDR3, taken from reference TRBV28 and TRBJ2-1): DVKVTQSSRYLVKRTGEKVFLECVQDMDHENMFWYRQDPGLGLRLIYFSYDVKMKEKGDIPEGYSVSREKKERFSLILESASTNQTSMYLCASSLFRRANEQFFGPGTRLTVL.

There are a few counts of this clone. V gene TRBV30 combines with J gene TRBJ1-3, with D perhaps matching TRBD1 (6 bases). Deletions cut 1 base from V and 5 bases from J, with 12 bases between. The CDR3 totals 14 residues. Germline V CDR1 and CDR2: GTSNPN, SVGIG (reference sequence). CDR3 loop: CAWSAGVRRNTIYF. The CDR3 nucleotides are TGTGCCTGGAGTGCAGGGGTCCGGAGAAACACCATATATTTT.

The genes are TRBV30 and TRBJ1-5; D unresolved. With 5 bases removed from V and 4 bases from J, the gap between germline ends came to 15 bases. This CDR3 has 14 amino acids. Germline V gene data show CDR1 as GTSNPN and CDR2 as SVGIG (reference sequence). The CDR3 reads CAWQGGGLNQPQHF. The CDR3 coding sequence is TGTGCCTGGCAAGGAGGAGGACTGAATCAGCCCCAGCATTTT.

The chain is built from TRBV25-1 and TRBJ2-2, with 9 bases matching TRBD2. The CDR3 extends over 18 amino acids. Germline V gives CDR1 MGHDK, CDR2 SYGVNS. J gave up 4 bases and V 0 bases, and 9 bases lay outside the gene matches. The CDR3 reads CASSEYPRVAGVTGELFF. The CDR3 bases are TGTGCCAGCAGTGAATATCCCCGAGTAGCGGGAGTCACCGGGGAGCTGTTTTTT.

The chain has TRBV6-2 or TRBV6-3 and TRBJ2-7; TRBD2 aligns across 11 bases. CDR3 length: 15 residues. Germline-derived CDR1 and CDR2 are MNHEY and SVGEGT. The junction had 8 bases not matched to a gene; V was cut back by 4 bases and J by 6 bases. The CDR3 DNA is TGTGCCAGCAGTTTACTAGCGGGAGTCCATCTCGAGCAGTACTTC. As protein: CASSLLAGVHLEQYF.

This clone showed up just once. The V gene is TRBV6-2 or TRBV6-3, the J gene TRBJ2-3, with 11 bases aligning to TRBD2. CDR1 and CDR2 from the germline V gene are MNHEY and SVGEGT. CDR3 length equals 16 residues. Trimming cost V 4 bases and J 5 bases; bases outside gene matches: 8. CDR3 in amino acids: CASSSLLAGERDTQYF. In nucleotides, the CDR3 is TGTGCCAGCAGTTCCCTACTAGCGGGAGAAAGAGATACGCAGTATTTT.

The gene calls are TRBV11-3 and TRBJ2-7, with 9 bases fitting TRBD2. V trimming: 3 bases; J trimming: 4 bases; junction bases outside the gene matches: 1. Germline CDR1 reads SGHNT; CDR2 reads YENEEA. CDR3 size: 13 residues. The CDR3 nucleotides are TGTGCCAGCAGCTTTAGCGGGGGTTACGAGCAGTACTTC. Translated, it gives CASSFSGGYEQYF.

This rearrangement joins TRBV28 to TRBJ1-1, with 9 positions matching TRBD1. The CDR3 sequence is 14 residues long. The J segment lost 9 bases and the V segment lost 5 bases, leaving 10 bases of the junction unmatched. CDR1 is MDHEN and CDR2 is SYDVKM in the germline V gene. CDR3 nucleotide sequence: TGTGCCAGCAGTACGACAGGGGGAAGGAATAAAGCTTTCTTT. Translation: CASSTTGGRNKAFF.

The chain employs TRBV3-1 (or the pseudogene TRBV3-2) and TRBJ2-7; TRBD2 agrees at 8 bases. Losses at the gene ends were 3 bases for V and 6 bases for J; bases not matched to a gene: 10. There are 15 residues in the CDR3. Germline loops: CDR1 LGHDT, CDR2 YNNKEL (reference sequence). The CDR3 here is CASSHSEREIREQYF. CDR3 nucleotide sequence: TGTGCCAGCAGCCACAGTGAGCGGGAGATACGCGAGCAGTACTTC.

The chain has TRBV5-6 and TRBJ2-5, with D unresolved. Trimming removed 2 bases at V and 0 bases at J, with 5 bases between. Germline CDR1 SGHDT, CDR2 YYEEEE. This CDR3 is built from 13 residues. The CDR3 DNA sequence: TGTGCCAGCAGCTTCAGGAACCAAGAGACCCAGTACTTC. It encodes CASSFRNQETQYF.